A selection of T cell receptor beta chains follows, all from one sample in a study of blood T cell repertoires in COVID-19. Produced via immunoSEQ multiplex PCR; TCRdb's table is partial and in-frame only. The table lists more than 95,000 clones, 70% to 90% of them singletons, with about 8% in the top ten. The sequencing sample was made of peripheral blood. The source of these receptors is a man in his fifties with acute or convalescent COVID-19. The CDR3 runs from the conserved cysteine through the conserved F or W. The order of the fields is clone size, V gene, CDR3 length, J gene, CDR3 protein. Size is stated for part of the rows, as once, few or many counts, or as a class when the clone is expanded.

size: -
V: TRBV7-9
length: 15
J: TRBJ1-4
CDR3: CASSQSGQGNEKLFF

size: -
V: TRBV19
length: 13
J: TRBJ2-3
CDR3: CASWGGFTDTQYF

size: once
V: TRBV10-1
length: 17
J: TRBJ1-4
CDR3: CASTPDRAEWTNEKLFF

size: -
V: TRBV3-1/TRBV3-2
length: 13
J: TRBJ1-1
CDR3: CASSPTTSTAAFF

size: -
V: TRBV6-2/TRBV6-3
length: 13
J: TRBJ1-5
CDR3: CASSYSDSLPQHF

size: -
V: TRBV5-6
length: 15
J: TRBJ2-1
CDR3: CASSFWVAGVDEQFF

size: -
V: TRBV6-5
length: 15
J: TRBJ2-1
CDR3: CASSYPGTSRREQFF

size: once
V: TRBV11-2
length: 18
J: TRBJ2-3
CDR3: CASSLILLRAGLTDTQYF

size: -
V: TRBV5-1
length: 16
J: TRBJ1-3
CDR3: CASSLSDRGSGNTIYF

size: -
V: TRBV3-1/TRBV3-2
length: 13
J: TRBJ2-1
CDR3: CASSLDARDEQFF